The present entry profiles one T cell receptor (beta chain) with its context. Its cognate antigen has yet to be identified. No base-level quality is on record; no much larger clone is a single base apart. The sample comes from a study of T-cell memory formation after mild COVID-19 (dated by TCRdb to 2020 to 2023). Study-level background: TCR sequence clusters from the two donors were largely donor specific. Two young, previously healthy adult volunteers made up the cohort, one male and one female. Longitudinal TCRalpha and TCRbeta repertoire sequencing tracked T-cell clones expanding and contracting after mild COVID-19 in a couple of donors. Study-wide findings and limitations: Contracting CD4+ clones were located mainly in the CM and EM memory subsets, whereas CD8+ clones were found to be enriched in EMRA. Clones contracting from day 15 to 85 had balanced CD4/CD8 phenotypes, while a second wave expanding from day 15 to 37 was biased towards CD4+. Whether the second-wave clones peaking on day 37 were SARS-CoV-2 specific was not confirmed. The study covered only two mild cases, and larger cohorts including severe cases with pre-infection samples were considered necessary. Some responding clones were detected in pre-infection memory, which suggested that pre-existing cross-reactive memory T cells had joined the SARS-CoV-2 response.

Sequencer: Illumina NovaSeq 6000. TCRalpha and TCRbeta cDNA libraries were built by 5'RACE with constant-segment primers, adding sample barcodes and unique molecular identifiers. RNA was extracted from every sample with Trizol reagent. The libraries were amplified in two PCR steps, and the second step added a second sample barcode and Illumina TruSeq adapters. Libraries were sequenced on an Illumina NovaSeq with 2 x 150 bp paired-end reads. Under the source paper's analysis protocol: Demultiplexing of reads and collapsing into UMI-guided consensus sequences were performed with migec v1.2.7. Using mixcr v2.1.11, UMI consensuses were aligned to TRA and TRB V and J templates and then assembled into clonotypes. Clonotypes were classified as expanded or contracted when called significant by both edgeR and NoisET, with noise models trained on biological replicates. For edgeR calls, the cutoffs were a false discovery rate-adjusted p below 0.01 and a log2 fold-change threshold of 1. As an exploratory analysis of dynamics, PCA with hierarchical clustering was applied to max-normalized trajectories of the 1000 most abundant clonotypes. Separately sequenced CD4+ and CD8+ repertoires were used to assign a CD4 or CD8 phenotype to each responding clone. Starting from the raw public reads, TCRdb applied fastp trimming at Q25, assembled clones with MiXCR and retained in-frame beta chains. Identical CDR3 protein sequences are pooled into one entry, listed with their most common genes and DNA. The V and J calls come from TCRdb's annotation, not from the publication. The sample has a few hundred thousand distinct CDR3 sequences on record, around 25% of them singletons. Of the sample, approximately 10% falls within the top ten clones.

CDR1 and CDR2 are drawn from the germline V gene: MGHRA, YSYEKL. Inclusive of the bounding cysteine and phenylalanine, the CDR3 is 12 residues long. Solely the CDR3 DNA is kept, with 36 bases framed from the first base. The junction carries 8 bases between V and J, which are trimmed by 1 base and 10 bases respectively. Ficoll-Paque density gradient centrifugation was the method used to isolate PBMCs. This sequence uses TRBV4-1 and TRBJ2-1; the D gene identity is not certain. The sample was PBMCs or a T cell subset sorted from them (not recorded which). This TCR derives from an adult woman who had mild COVID-19 (a few samples of this study predate the infection). The sample titles of this study are shuffled in the database, so cell type and time point are left out; the donor was told from shared clones. The CDR3 region has the sequence CASSQGPREQFF. The DNA sequence follows: TGCGCCAGCAGCCAAGGGCCCCGGGAGCAGTTCTTC.